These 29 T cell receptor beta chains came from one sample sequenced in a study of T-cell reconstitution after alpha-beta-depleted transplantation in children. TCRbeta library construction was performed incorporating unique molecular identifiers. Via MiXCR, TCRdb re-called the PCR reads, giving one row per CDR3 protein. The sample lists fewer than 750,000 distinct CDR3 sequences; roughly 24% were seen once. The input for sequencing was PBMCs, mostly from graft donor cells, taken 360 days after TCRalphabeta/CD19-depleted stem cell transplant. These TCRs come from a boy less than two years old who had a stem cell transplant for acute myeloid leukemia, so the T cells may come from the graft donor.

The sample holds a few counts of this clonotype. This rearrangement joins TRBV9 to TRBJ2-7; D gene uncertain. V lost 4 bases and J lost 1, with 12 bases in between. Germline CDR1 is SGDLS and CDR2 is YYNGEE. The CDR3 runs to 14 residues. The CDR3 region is CASSPEPGSYEQYV. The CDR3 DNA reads TGTGCCAGCAGCCCAGAGCCAGGATCCTACGAGCAGTACGTC.

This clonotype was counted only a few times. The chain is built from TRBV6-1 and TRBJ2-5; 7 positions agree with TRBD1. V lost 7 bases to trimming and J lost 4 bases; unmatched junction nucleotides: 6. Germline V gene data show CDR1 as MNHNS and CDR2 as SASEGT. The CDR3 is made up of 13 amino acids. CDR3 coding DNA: TGTGCCAGCACTCCGACAGGGTCAGAGACCCAGTACTTC. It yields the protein CASTPTGSETQYF.

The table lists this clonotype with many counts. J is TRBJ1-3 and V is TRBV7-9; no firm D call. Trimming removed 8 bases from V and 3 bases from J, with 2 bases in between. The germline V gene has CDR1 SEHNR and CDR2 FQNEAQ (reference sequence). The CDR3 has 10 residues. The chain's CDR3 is CASRGNTIYF. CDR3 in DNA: TGTGCCAGCCGTGGAAACACCATATATTTT.

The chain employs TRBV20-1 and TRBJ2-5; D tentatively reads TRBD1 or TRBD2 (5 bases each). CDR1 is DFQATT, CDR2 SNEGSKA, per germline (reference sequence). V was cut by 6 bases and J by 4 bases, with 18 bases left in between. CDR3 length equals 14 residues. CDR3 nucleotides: TGCAGTGCGGCCCGGGACCAAGAAAGAGAGACCCAGTACTTC. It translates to CSAARDQERETQYF.

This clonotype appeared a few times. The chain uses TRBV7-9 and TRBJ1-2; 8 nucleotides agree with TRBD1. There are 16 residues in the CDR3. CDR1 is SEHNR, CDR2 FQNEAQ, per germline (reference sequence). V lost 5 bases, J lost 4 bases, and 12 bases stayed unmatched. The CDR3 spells CASSPTGGQEFYGYTF. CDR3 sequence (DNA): TGTGCCAGCAGCCCGACTGGGGGACAGGAATTCTATGGCTACACCTTC.

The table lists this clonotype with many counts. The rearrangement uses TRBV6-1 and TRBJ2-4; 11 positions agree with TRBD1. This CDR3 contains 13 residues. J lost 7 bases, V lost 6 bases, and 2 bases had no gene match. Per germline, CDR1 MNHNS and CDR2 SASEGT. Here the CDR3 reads CASSWDRGNIQYF. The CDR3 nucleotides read TGTGCCAGCAGCTGGGACAGGGGGAACATTCAGTACTTC.

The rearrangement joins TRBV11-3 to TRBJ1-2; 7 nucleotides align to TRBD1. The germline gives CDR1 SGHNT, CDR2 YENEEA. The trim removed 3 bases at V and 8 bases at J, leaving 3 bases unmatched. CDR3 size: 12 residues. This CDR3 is CASSFNRGGYTF. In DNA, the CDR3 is TGTGCCAGCAGCTTCAACAGGGGAGGCTACACCTTC.

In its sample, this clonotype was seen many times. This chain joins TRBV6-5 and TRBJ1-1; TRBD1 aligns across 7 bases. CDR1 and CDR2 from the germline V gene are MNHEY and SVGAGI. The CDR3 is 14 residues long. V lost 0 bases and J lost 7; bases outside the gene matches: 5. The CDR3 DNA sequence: TGTGCCAGCAGTTACTCACGCGGGACAGTTGAAGCTTTCTTT. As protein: CASSYSRGTVEAFF.

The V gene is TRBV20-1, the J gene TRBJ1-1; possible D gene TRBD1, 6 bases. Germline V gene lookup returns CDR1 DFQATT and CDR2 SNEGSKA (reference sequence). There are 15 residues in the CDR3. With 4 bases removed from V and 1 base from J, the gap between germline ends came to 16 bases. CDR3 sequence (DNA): TGCAGTGCTAAGGGGGGACGCCCGCGGAACACTGAAGCTTTCTTT. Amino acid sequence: CSAKGGRPRNTEAFF.

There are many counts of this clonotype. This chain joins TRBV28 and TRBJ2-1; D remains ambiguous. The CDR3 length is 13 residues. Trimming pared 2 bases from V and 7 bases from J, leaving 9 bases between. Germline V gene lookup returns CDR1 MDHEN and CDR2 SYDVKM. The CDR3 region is CASSLRLVNEQFF. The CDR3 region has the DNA TGTGCCAGCAGTTTAAGACTTGTGAATGAGCAGTTCTTC.

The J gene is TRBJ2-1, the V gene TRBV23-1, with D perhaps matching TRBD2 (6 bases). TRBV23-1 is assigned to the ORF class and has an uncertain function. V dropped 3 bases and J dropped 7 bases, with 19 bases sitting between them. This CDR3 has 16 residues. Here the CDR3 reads CASSQLPPGDLNEQFF. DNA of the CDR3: TGCGCCAGCAGTCAGTTACCTCCGGGGGACCTGAATGAGCAGTTCTTC.

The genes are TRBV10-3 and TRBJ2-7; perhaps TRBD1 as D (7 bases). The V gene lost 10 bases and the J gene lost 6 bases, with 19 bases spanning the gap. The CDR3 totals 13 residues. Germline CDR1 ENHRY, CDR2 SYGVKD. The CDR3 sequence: CATLPFQGGEQYV. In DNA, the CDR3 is TGTGCCACCCTTCCGTTCCAGGGGGGCGAGCAGTACGTC.

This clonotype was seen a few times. The CDR3: CASSLWGGPTDTQYF. The CDR3 DNA reads TGCGCCAGCAGCTTGTGGGGGGGGCCCACAGATACGCAGTATTTT. The chain carries TRBV5-1 and TRBJ2-3, with D perhaps TRBD2 (7 bases). Germline assignment: CDR1 SGHRS and CDR2 YFSETQ. CDR3 length equals 15 residues. V was shortened by 1 base and J by 2 bases, with 11 bases between the two germline ends. The full variable domain, rest sourced from reference TRBV5-1 and TRBJ2-3, is KAGVTQTPRYLIKTRGQQVTLSCSPISGHRSVSWYQQTPGQGLQFLFEYFSETQRNKGNFPGRFSGRQFSNSRSEMNVSTLELGDSALYLCASSLWGGPTDTQYFGPGTRLTVL.

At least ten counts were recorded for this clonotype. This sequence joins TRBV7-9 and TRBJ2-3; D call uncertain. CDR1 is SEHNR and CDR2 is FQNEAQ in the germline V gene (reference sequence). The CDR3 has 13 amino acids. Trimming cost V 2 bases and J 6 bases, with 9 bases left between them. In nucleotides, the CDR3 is TGTGCCAGCAGCTTACTCCGGCTTGATACGCAGTATTTT. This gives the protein CASSLLRLDTQYF.

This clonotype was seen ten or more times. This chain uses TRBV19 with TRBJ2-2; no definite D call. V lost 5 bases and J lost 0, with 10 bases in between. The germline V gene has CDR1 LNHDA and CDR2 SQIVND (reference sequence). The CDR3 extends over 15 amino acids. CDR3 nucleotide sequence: TGTGCCAGTAGTTTCGGGCATACGAACACCGGGGAGCTGTTTTTT. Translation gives CASSFGHTNTGELFF. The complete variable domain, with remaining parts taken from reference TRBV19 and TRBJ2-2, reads DGGITQSPKYLFRKEGQNVTLSCEQNLNHDAMYWYRQDPGQGLRLIYYSQIVNDFQKGDIAEGYSVSREKKESFPLTVTSAQKNPTAFYLCASSFGHTNTGELFFGEGSRLTVL.

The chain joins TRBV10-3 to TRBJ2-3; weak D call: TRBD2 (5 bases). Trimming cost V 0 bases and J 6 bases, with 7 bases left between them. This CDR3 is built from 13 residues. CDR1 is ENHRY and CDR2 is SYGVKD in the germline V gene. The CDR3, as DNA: TGTGCCATCAGTGAGTCGACGGGGGATACGCAGTATTTT. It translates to CAISESTGDTQYF.

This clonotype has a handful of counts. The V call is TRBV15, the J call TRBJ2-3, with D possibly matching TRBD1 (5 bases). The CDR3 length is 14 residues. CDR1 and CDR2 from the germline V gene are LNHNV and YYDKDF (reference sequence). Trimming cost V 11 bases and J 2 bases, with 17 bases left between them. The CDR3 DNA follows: TGTGCCTCGGCGTATGCAGGGAACACAGATACGCAGTATTTT. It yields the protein CASAYAGNTDTQYF.

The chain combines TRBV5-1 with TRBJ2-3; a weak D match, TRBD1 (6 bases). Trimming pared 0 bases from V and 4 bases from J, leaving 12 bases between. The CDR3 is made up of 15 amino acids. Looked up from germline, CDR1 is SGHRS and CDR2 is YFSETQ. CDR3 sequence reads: CASSLEYRAADTQYF. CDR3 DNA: TGCGCCAGCAGCTTGGAATACAGGGCGGCAGATACGCAGTATTTT.

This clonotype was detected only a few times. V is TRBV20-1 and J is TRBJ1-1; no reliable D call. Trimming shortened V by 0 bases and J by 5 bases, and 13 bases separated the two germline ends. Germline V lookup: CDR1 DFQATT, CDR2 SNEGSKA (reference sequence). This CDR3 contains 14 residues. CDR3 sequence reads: CSARDPRPRTEAFF. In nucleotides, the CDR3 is TGCAGTGCTAGAGATCCCCGTCCAAGAACTGAAGCTTTCTTT.

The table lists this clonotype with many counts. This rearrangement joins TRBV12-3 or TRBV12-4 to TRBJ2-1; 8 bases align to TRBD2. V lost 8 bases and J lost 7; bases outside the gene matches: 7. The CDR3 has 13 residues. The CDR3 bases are TGTGCCAGCGTCGGGGGGGGGATAAATGAGCAGTTCTTC. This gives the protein CASVGGGINEQFF.

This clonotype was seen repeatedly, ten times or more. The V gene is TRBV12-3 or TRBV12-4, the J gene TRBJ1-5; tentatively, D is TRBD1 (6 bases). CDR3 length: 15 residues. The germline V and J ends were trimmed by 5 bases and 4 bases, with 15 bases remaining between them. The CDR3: CASSETGPGNQPQHF. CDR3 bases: TGTGCCAGCAGTGAAACAGGGCCTGGAAATCAGCCCCAGCATTTT.

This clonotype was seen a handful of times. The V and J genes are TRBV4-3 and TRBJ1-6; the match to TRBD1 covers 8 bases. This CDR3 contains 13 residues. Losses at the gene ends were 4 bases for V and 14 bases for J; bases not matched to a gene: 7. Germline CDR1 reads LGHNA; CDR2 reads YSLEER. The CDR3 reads CASSRRQGRTLHF. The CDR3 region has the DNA TGCGCCAGCAGCCGCAGACAGGGGAGAACCCTCCACTTT.

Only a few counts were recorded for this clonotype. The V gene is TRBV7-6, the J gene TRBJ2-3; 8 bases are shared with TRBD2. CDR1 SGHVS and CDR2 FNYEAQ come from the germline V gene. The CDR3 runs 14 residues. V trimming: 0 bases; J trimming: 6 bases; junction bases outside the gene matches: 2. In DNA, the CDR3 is TGTGCCAGCAGCTTAGCAGCGGGGGTGGATACGCAGTATTTT. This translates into CASSLAAGVDTQYF.

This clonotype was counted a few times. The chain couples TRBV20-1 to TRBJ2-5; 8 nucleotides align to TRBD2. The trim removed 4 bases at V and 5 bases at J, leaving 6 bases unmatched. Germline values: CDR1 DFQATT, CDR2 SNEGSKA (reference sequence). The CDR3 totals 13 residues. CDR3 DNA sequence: TGCAGTGCTAAAGACGGGGGGGCGGAGACCCAGTACTTC. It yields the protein CSAKDGGAETQYF.

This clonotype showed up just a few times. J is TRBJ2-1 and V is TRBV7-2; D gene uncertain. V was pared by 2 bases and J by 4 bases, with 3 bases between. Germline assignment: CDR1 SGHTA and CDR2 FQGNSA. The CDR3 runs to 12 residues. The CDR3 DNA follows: TGTGCCAGCAGCTTATTATACAATGAGCAGTTCTTC. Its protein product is CASSLLYNEQFF. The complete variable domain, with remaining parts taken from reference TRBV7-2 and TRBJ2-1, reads GAGVSQSPSNKVTEKGKDVELRCDPISGHTALYWYRQSLGQGLEFLIYFQGNSAPDKSGLPSDRFSAERTGGSVSTLTIQRTQQEDSAVYLCASSLLYNEQFFGPGTRLTVL.

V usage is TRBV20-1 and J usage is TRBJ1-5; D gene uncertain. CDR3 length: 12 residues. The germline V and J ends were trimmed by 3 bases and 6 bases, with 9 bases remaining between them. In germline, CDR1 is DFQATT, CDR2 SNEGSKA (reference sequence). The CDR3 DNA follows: TGCAGTGCTAGTGTGGGAAGTCAGCCCCAGCATTTT. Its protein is CSASVGSQPQHF.

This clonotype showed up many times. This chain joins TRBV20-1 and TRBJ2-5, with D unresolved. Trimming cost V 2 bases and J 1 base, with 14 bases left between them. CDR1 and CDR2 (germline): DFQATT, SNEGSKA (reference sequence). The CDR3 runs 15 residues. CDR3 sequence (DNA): TGCAGTGCTAGAATGGCGCCCACCCTCCAAGAGACCCAGTACTTC. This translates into CSARMAPTLQETQYF.

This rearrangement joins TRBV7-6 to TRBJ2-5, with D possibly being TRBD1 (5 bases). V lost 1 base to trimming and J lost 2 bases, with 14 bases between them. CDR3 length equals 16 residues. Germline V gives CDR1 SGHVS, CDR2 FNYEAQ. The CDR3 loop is CASSLVFLGRQETQYF. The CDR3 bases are TGTGCCAGCAGCTTAGTGTTTCTGGGGCGGCAAGAGACCCAGTACTTC.

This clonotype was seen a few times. The CDR3 DNA follows: TGTGCCAGCACCCCCCCGGGGGAGCAGTTCTTC. The encoded protein is CASTPPGEQFF. The chain couples TRBV12-3 or TRBV12-4 to TRBJ2-1; D perhaps matches TRBD2 (5 bases). V gave up 7 bases and J gave up 10 bases, with 11 bases separating them. The CDR3 contains 11 residues.